Shown below are 3 T cell receptor beta chains from a single sample sequenced in a study of Ad26.COV2.S vaccination and SARS-CoV-2 variants. Assay used: immunoSEQ multiplex PCR; TCRdb lists only in-frame clones, some missing. The data hold around 450,000 clones, with around 89% observed a single time. Sample treatment: some 20 received Ad26.COV2.S at low or high dose, single or two shots; roughly five received placebo; per-sample allocation not given. All samples were drawn on day 63, counting from the first vaccine or placebo injection. The source material was peripheral blood, sampled in a trial of Ad26.COV2.S vaccine versus placebo. Every receptor here comes from a person between 18 and 65 years old who received the Ad26.COV2.S COVID-19 vaccine or a placebo.

The chain joins TRBV5-5 to TRBJ1-1; tentatively, D is TRBD1 (6 bases). This CDR3 comprises 17 residues. Trimming removed 3 bases from V and 0 bases from J, with 18 bases in between. Germline V lookup: CDR1 SGHKS, CDR2 YYEKEE (reference sequence). The CDR3 region is CASSYPSRRDMNTEAFF. Written as DNA, the CDR3 is TGTGCCAGCAGCTACCCAAGCCGACGGGACATGAACACTGAAGCTTTCTTT.

The rearrangement links TRBV28 to TRBJ1-5; D possibly corresponds to TRBD1 (5 bases). Germline V gene sequence: CDR1 MDHEN, CDR2 SYDVKM. CDR3 length equals 13 residues. V lost 6 bases, J lost 5 bases, and 11 bases lay in between. CDR3 amino acids: CASRSPGYQPQHF. CDR3 bases: TGTGCCAGCAGGTCCCCAGGGTATCAGCCCCAGCATTTT.

The chain is built from TRBV6-5 and TRBJ2-4, with 7 bases fitting TRBD2. The CDR3 runs to 13 residues. CDR1 MNHEY and CDR2 SVGAGI come from the germline V gene. With V trimmed by 5 bases and J by 10 bases, 8 bases remained unmatched. For the CDR3, the DNA is TGTGCCAGCAGTCCCCTCCGGGAGGAAATTCAGTACTTC. Its translation is CASSPLREEIQYF.